The entry below gives a single T cell receptor (beta chain) sequence along with its context. The entry originates in a study of T cell changes during pregnancy in multiple sclerosis. The CDR3 contains 12 residues. The germline V and J ends were trimmed by 3 bases and 8 bases, with 10 bases remaining between them. Germline CDR1 is MNHNS and CDR2 is SASEGT. The repertoire was sequenced with immunoSEQ multiplex PCR; TCRdb's copy has only in-frame clones and lacks some. The table includes 65,000 to 95,000 clones, approximately 90% detected once. The sequencing here drew on peripheral blood, taken before pregnancy. The clonotype was recovered from a female donor with multiple sclerosis, enrolled in a pregnancy study. The chain links TRBV6-1 to TRBJ1-2; tentative D call: TRBD1 (6 bases). The CDR3 sequence: CASSDRGGGYTF. CDR3 DNA: TGTGCCAGCAGTGATAGGGGGGGAGGCTACACCTTC.